This TCR beta chain was profiled in a study of T cell clonality in common variable immunodeficiency. Study observations and caveats: TCRbeta clonality was increased in CVID versus healthy controls.

V gave up 5 bases and J gave up 5 bases; unmatched junction bases: 4. The CDR3 runs to 14 residues. The germline CDR1 and CDR2 sequences are WNHNN and SYGVQD (reference sequence). Sequencing was performed with immunoSEQ multiplex PCR; in TCRdb, only in-frame clones are kept and a portion is missing. The table lists tens of thousands of clones, with no singletons. This clone was detected many times. The antigen is undetermined. The read terminates 3 residues ahead of where the CDR3 ends, so the germline J gene completes it. Sample: peripheral blood mononuclear cells. The chain recombines TRBV10-1 with TRBJ2-1; TRBD2 agrees at 9 bases. The sequence was collected from a person between 18 and 75 years old in good health. Incomplete CDR3 DNA: TGCGCCAGCAGTCGGACTAGCGAGGACAATGAG. Translating gives CASSRTSEDNE. The CDR3 reads in full as CASSRTSEDNEQFF.